The clone carrying this T cell receptor beta chain was observed a single time. Antigen unknown. One junction end does not reproduce the germline sequence, and a read error may be involved. The CDR3 runs 15 residues. Germline CDR1 and CDR2: SGHDT and YYEEEE. This sample is drawn from a study of T cells in Graves' hyperthyroidism and ophthalmopathy. The overall study: Peripheral blood was acquired at first diagnosis, ahead of any therapy whatsoever.

Study-level findings and limits: Appearing also in blood were most of the thyroid clonotypes expanded above 0.001.

Used for diagnoses were clinical symptoms, serum thyroxine and TRAb, thyroid ultrasound and orbital computed tomography. The CDR3 regions of TCR beta were amplified from RNA transcripts. Primed by the HTBI set, a first-round RT-PCR was run on the TCR CDR3. TCRdb recomputed calls from the multiplex PCR reads with MiXCR, one row per CDR3 protein. The table lists hundreds of thousands of distinct CDR3 sequences, 13% to 15% of them singletons. This clonotype was sampled from a woman in her forties or fifties with Graves' ophthalmopathy. The source material was blood. The V call is TRBV5-6, the J call TRBJ2-2; maybe TRBD2 (6 bases). CDR3 DNA: TGTACCAGCAGCATTGGGATAGCGGTACTCGGGGAGCTGTTTTTT. Protein: CTSSIGIAVLGELFF.